The rows below give T cell receptor beta chains drawn from one sample of a study of blood T cells in healthy people across ages. Each CDR3 protein gets one entry after TCRdb re-called the 5' RACE reads with MiXCR. The sample has fewer than 900,000 distinct CDR3 sequences, around half seen once. Sequencing was done on a sample of blood. The receptors were sampled from a woman in her fifties or sixties in good health. Each CDR3 is given with its conserved first and last residue. The D gene is left open where the match is weak. Clone size is shown for a subset of rows, as once, few, many or a class of expanded clone.

-	TRBV15	-	TRBJ2-1	CATSRESGSYNEQFF	TGTGCCACCAGCAGGGAGTCGGGCTCCTACAATGAGCAGTTCTTC
TRBD1	TRBV20-1	few	TRBJ1-2	CSARVRGQGNMEYGYTF	TGCAGTGCTAGAGTGCGAGGACAGGGGAATATGGAATATGGCTACACCTTC
TRBD2	TRBV18	-	TRBJ2-3	CASSPPRLAGTDTQYF	TGTGCCAGCTCACCACCGAGACTAGCGGGAACAGATACGCAGTATTTT
-	TRBV28	-	TRBJ2-1	CASRTQGMEQFF	TGTGCCAGCAGGACCCAGGGGATGGAGCAGTTCTTC
TRBD2	TRBV20-1	many	TRBJ2-1	CSAPLAWDYNEQFF	TGCAGTGCGCCACTAGCGTGGGACTACAATGAGCAGTTCTTC
-	TRBV20-1	-	TRBJ1-5	CSARDMKGSRSNQPQHF	TGCAGTGCTAGAGATATGAAGGGGTCACGAAGCAATCAGCCCCAGCATTTT
TRBD2	TRBV3-1	-	TRBJ2-3	CASWTSGSTDTQYF	TGTGCCAGTTGGACTAGCGGGAGCACAGATACGCAGTATTTT
-	TRBV28	-	TRBJ2-7	CASSPPGGWGDEQYF	TGTGCCAGCAGTCCCCCAGGAGGGTGGGGAGACGAGCAGTACTTC
TRBD1	TRBV20-1	few	TRBJ2-5	CSARDTRQGSGGTQYF	TGCAGTGCTAGAGATACCCGACAGGGTTCCGGTGGGACCCAGTACTTC
-	TRBV29-1	-	TRBJ2-1	CRVEPSPSYNEQFF	TGCCGCGTTGAACCCAGTCCCTCCTACAATGAGCAGTTCTTC
-	TRBV5-5	few	TRBJ2-7	CASSLVGGGFAEQYF	TGTGCCAGCAGCTTGGTCGGAGGGGGCTTCGCCGAGCAGTACTTC
-	TRBV5-1	-	TRBJ1-2	CASSLDNKGYGYTF	TGCGCCAGCAGCTTGGATAATAAGGGCTATGGCTACACCTTC
TRBD2	TRBV10-3	-	TRBJ2-7	CAISGSGRKEEQYF	TGTGCCATCAGTGGTAGCGGGAGGAAGGAAGAGCAGTACTTC
TRBD1	TRBV28	few	TRBJ1-6	CASSPGGDRGRSPLHF	TGTGCCAGCAGCCCCGGCGGGGACAGGGGACGTTCACCCCTCCACTTT
-	TRBV12-3/TRBV12-4	-	TRBJ1-5	CASSPNDGSQPQHF	TGTGCCAGCAGTCCTAACGATGGGAGTCAGCCCCAGCATTTT
TRBD2	TRBV10-3	-	TRBJ2-7	CAISTEAGGSEQYF	TGTGCCATCAGTACCGAGGCGGGAGGCAGCGAGCAGTACTTC
-	TRBV20-1	once	TRBJ2-7	CIARSPPRYEQYF	TGCATTGCCCGTAGTCCTCCCAGATACGAGCAGTACTTC
-	TRBV29-1	-	TRBJ1-2	CSVEGGAESGYTF	TGCAGCGTTGAAGGAGGGGCTGAGTCTGGCTACACCTTC
TRBD2	TRBV5-6	-	TRBJ2-1	CASSLGSGASYNEQFF	TGTGCCAGCAGCTTGGGTAGCGGGGCATCCTACAATGAGCAGTTCTTC
TRBD1	TRBV11-1	-	TRBJ1-4	CASSTPGTGNEKLFF	TGTGCCAGCAGCACACCCGGGACAGGAAATGAAAAACTGTTTTTT
-	TRBV5-1	-	TRBJ2-1	CASSFGGNNNEQFF	TGCGCCAGCAGCTTCGGCGGGAATAACAATGAGCAGTTCTTC
TRBD2	TRBV13	-	TRBJ2-7	CASRSSGRAWEQYF	TGTGCCAGCAGAAGTAGCGGGAGGGCCTGGGAGCAGTACTTC
-	TRBV29-1	few	TRBJ2-3	CSAAEGGTDTQYF	TGCAGCGCCGCGGAGGGAGGAACAGATACGCAGTATTTT
TRBD2	TRBV4-3	few	TRBJ2-7	CASSLRPGLAGDEQYF	TGCGCCAGCAGCCTAAGGCCGGGACTAGCGGGAGACGAGCAGTACTTC
TRBD2	TRBV20-1	few	TRBJ2-1	CSASWRLARNEQFF	TGCAGTGCTAGTTGGCGACTAGCACGGAATGAGCAGTTCTTC
-	TRBV2	-	TRBJ2-3	CASPSGLLSTDTQYF	TGTGCCAGCCCTTCGGGACTTCTGTCGACAGATACGCAGTATTTT
-	TRBV20-1	many	TRBJ2-5	CSARRETQYF	TGCAGTGCTAGGCGGGAGACCCAGTACTTC
-	TRBV28	few	TRBJ1-4	CASSFGPGGNEKLFF	TGTGCCAGCAGTTTTGGACCGGGGGGTAATGAAAAACTGTTTTTT
-	TRBV5-1	-	TRBJ1-4	CASAPHGAEPNEKLFF	TGCGCCAGCGCCCCCCATGGGGCAGAACCTAATGAAAAACTGTTTTTT
-	TRBV28	-	TRBJ1-2	CASRGQNNYGYTF	TGTGCCAGCAGGGGACAAAATAACTATGGCTACACCTTC
-	TRBV3-1	-	TRBJ2-5	CASSQAWDVSQETQYF	TGTGCCAGCAGCCAAGCCTGGGACGTTTCCCAAGAGACCCAGTACTTC
TRBD1	TRBV10-3	few	TRBJ2-3	CAISAQGITDTQYF	TGTGCCATCAGCGCACAGGGGATCACAGATACGCAGTATTTT
-	TRBV20-1	-	TRBJ2-7	CSARRSRGRGEQYF	TGCAGTGCTAGAAGGTCCAGGGGTCGCGGCGAGCAGTACTTC
-	TRBV4-2	once	TRBJ1-1	CASSQDWVRGTEAFF	TGTGCCAGCAGCCAAGATTGGGTGAGGGGCACTGAAGCTTTCTTT
TRBD2	TRBV20-1	few	TRBJ2-5	CSAVAGGRQETQYF	TGCAGTGCGGTAGCGGGAGGCCGCCAAGAGACCCAGTACTTC
-	TRBV6-5	once	TRBJ2-1	CASSHSVSNRQGGDLCQFF	TGTGCCAGCAGTCACTCAGTATCTAACCGACAGGGAGGGGACTTATGTCAGTTCTTC
-	TRBV3-1	-	TRBJ1-2	CASSQMTDSTNYDYTF	TGTGCCAGCAGCCAGATGACGGACAGTACTAACTATGACTACACCTTC
-	TRBV7-7	-	TRBJ2-5	CASSFLGLNREETQYF	TGTGCCAGCAGCTTTCTGGGGCTTAATCGAGAAGAGACCCAGTACTTC
TRBD1	TRBV28	once	TRBJ2-7	CASSSGPGQPTYEQYF	TGTGCCAGCAGCTCCGGGCCGGGACAGCCTACCTACGAGCAGTACTTC